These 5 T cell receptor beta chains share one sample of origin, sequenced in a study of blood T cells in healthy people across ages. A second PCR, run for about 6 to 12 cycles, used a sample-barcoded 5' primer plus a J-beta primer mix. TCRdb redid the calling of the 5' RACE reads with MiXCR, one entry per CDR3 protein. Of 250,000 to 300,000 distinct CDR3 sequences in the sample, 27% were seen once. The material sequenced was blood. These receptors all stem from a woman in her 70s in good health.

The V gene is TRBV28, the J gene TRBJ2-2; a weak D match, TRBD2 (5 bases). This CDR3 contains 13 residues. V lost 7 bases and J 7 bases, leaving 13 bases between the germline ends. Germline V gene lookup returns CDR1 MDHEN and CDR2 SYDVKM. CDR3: CASTVGGSGELFF. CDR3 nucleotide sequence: TGTGCCAGCACCGTTGGTGGGAGCGGGGAGCTGTTTTTT.

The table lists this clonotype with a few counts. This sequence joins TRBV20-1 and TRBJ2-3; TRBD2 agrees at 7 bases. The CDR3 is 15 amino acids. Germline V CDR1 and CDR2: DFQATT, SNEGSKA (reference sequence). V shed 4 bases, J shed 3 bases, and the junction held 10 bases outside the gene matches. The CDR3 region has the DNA TGCAGTGCTACCCCGTCGGGGGGAGGTACAGATACGCAGTATTTT. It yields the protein CSATPSGGGTDTQYF.

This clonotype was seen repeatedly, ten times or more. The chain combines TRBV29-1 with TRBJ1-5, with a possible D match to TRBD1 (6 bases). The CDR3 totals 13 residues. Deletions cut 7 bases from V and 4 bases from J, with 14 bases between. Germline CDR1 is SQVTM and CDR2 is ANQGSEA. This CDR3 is CSAKEGGNQPQHF. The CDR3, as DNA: TGCAGCGCCAAGGAAGGGGGTAATCAGCCCCAGCATTTT.

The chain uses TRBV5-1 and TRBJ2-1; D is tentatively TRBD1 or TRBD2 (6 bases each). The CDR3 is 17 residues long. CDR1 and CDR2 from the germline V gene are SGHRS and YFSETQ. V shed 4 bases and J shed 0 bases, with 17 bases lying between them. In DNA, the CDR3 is TGCGCCAGCAGCCTTCCCGGGGGCCTAATCTCCTACAATGAGCAGTTCTTC. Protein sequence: CASSLPGGLISYNEQFF.

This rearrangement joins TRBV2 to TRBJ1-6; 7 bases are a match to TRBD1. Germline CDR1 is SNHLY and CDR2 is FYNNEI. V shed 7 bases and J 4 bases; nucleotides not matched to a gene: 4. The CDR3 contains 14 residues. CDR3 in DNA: TGTGCCAGCAAGCGCAGGGGGTATAATTCACCCCTCCACTTT. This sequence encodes CASKRRGYNSPLHF.